These T cell receptor beta chains were read from a single sample in a study of shared clonotypes between healthy human individuals. The protocol was immunoSEQ multiplex PCR, while the TCRdb copy is restricted to in-frame clones and leaves out a portion. The sample lists some 650,000 clones; roughly 97% were seen once. Sequencing was carried out using naive CD4+ T cells sorted from blood. The receptors here all came from a woman aged 25-40 years in good health. Both conserved end residues are trimmed from each CDR3.

>TRBJ2-1|TRBV7-8
ASSPRRPGTDTIAQF
>TRBJ2-7|TRBV6-5
ASRKIYEQY
>TRBJ2-1|TRBV25-1
ASSVWGVREQF
>TRBJ1-2|TRBV11-1
ASSSDGDYGYT
>TRBJ1-5|TRBV21-1
ASSAGVGREGNQPQH
>TRBJ1-2|TRBV19
ASSTALAGGNYGYT
>TRBJ2-2|TRBV5-1
ASRRAGGAGELF
>TRBJ1-5|TRBV21-1
ASSKTGGSSQPQH
>TRBJ2-2|TRBV11-2
ASSLDPSGRAGELF
>TRBJ2-7|TRBV28
ASSSPSTGRAYEQY
>TRBJ2-3|TRBV19
ASSIVGLAVRTDTQY
>TRBJ2-3|TRBV4-1
ASSQVRGSTDTQY
>TRBJ2-2|TRBV7-9
ASSPTPYDGTGELF